The 26 T cell receptor beta chains listed next were all sequenced from one sample in a study of T cell clonality in common variable immunodeficiency. Data came from immunoSEQ multiplex PCR; TCRdb stores just in-frame clones and leaves some out. The sample contains approximately 52,000 clones, none of them singletons. What was sequenced was peripheral blood mononuclear cells. The receptor source for this set is a person aged 18-69 years in good health.

This clone appeared many times. Read coverage stops 3 residues before the CDR3 terminus; the germline J gene supplies the remainder. This chain links TRBV5-1 with TRBJ2-2; D unclear. CDR1 and CDR2 (germline): SGHRS, YFSETQ. This CDR3 region has 12 residues. With 2 bases removed from V and 6 bases from J, the gap between germline ends came to 5 bases. The sequenced CDR3 bases are TGCGCCAGCAGCTTTGAGGCCGGGGAG. Encoded protein: CASSFEAGE. The full CDR3 reads CASSFEAGELFF.

This clone was observed many times. The CDR3 goes on 3 residues after the read ends, and that part is filled in from the germline J gene. This chain connects TRBV18 to TRBJ1-2; TRBD1 might be the D (6 bases). Trimming shortened V by 3 bases and J by 3 bases, and 11 bases separated the two germline ends. CDR3 length: 14 amino acids. The germline V gene has CDR1 KGHSH and CDR2 LQKENI. The CDR3 bases that were read are TGTGCCAGCTCACCGGGGGGGCCGGACTATGGC. As protein: CASSPGGPDYG. The entire CDR3 sequence reads CASSPGGPDYGYTF. Filled out from reference TRBV18 and TRBJ1-2, the complete variable domain reads NAGVMQNPRHLVRRRGQEARLRCSPMKGHSHVYWYRQLPEEGLKFMVYLQKENIIDESGMPKERFSAEFPKEGPSILRIQQVVRGDSAAYFCASSPGGPDYGYTFGSGTRLTVV.

This clone was recorded at least ten times. The read terminates 3 residues ahead of where the CDR3 ends, so the germline J gene completes it. The rearrangement joins TRBV20-1 to TRBJ1-6; 8 bases align to TRBD1. This CDR3 comprises 16 residues. J lost 5 bases, V lost 6 bases, and 12 bases had no gene match. CDR1 and CDR2 from the germline V gene are DFQATT and SNEGSKA (reference sequence). The sequenced CDR3 bases are TGCAGTGCGCCCTTAATACCGGGACAGGATAATTCACCC. Amino acid sequence: CSAPLIPGQDNSP. The CDR3 in its entirety is CSAPLIPGQDNSPLHF.

Ten or more counts support this clone. Read sequence stops 3 residues before the CDR3 end, and the germline J gene provides the missing end. The J gene is TRBJ2-7, the V gene TRBV7-2; tentatively, D is TRBD1 (6 bases). The germline V and J ends were trimmed by 2 bases and 0 bases, with 11 bases remaining between them. CDR3 size: 15 residues. Per the germline V gene, CDR1 is SGHTA and CDR2 is FQGNSA. Incomplete CDR3 DNA: TGTGCCAGCAGCTTATTGTCGGACAGCTCCTACGAG. Amino acid sequence: CASSLLSDSSYE. The entire CDR3 protein is CASSLLSDSSYEQYF.

This clone was observed a few times. Read data end 3 residues before the CDR3 end; the end is taken from the germline J gene. The chain carries TRBV20-1 and TRBJ2-3; 7 bases are a match to TRBD2. This CDR3 contains 17 residues. CDR1 is DFQATT, CDR2 SNEGSKA, per germline (reference sequence). CDR3 bases read: TGCAGTGCTAGAACCGACGGTGGGGGGAGGGCCAGTGAGACG. As protein: CSARTDGGGRASET. The whole CDR3 sequence reads CSARTDGGGRASETQYF.

This clone was found many times. The CDR3 goes on 3 residues after the read ends, and that part is filled in from the germline J gene. This chain connects TRBV19 to TRBJ2-1; 9 bases align to TRBD2. CDR1 is LNHDA, CDR2 SQIVND, per germline (reference sequence). Unmatched junction bases numbered 5, after V lost 3 bases and J lost 2 bases. There are 16 residues in the CDR3. The CDR3: CASSISAGGTYNEQFF. The CDR3 DNA, read in part, is TGTGCCAGTAGTATCTCAGCGGGAGGCACCTACAATGAG.

Many counts were recorded for this clone. The read comes to an end 3 residues before the CDR3 does, leaving the germline J gene to fill in the end. The chain employs TRBV7-9 and TRBJ2-1, with TRBD1 identical over 10 bases. The CDR3 length is 15 residues. Germline-derived CDR1 and CDR2 are SEHNR and FQNEAQ (reference sequence). With 5 bases clipped from V and 3 bases from J, the junction kept 4 bases outside the gene matches. The CDR3 is CASSGTGVFYNEQFF. Incomplete CDR3 DNA: TGTGCCAGCAGCGGGACAGGGGTTTTCTACAATGAG.

This clone came up a few times. The read comes to an end 3 residues before the CDR3 does, leaving the germline J gene to fill in the end. The chain joins TRBV20-1 to TRBJ1-6; 8 bases fit TRBD1. From germline, CDR1 is DFQATT and CDR2 SNEGSKA (reference sequence). Trimming removed 4 bases from V and 9 bases from J; junction bases left unmatched: 5. The CDR3 is 13 amino acids. The DNA read from the CDR3 is TGCAGTGCTAATACAGGGGGTGGTTCACCC. Encoded protein: CSANTGGGSP. The full CDR3 protein reads CSANTGGGSPLHF.

The table lists this clone with many counts. The missing CDR3 end, 3 residues past where the read stops, is filled in from the germline J gene. The chain couples TRBV2 to TRBJ1-2; D remains ambiguous. CDR1 is SNHLY, CDR2 FYNNEI, per germline. Trimming shortened V by 8 bases and J by 1 base, and 20 bases separated the two germline ends. CDR3 length: 16 residues. The sequenced CDR3 bases are TGTGCCAGCCTAGAGAGGAGCGCGGCCTTTAACTATGGC. Its translation is CASLERSAAFNYG. The CDR3, in full, reads CASLERSAAFNYGYTF.

In its sample, this clone was seen many times. The observed sequence ends 3 residues before the CDR3 terminus, with the missing tail filled in from the germline J gene. This chain joins TRBV5-1 and TRBJ2-3, with unresolved D. The CDR3 is made up of 14 amino acids. Germline lookup yields CDR1 SGHRS and CDR2 YFSETQ. The CDR3 region is CASSSEAVQETQYF. CDR3 DNA, as far as it was read: TGCGCCAGCAGCTCTGAGGCAGTGCAAGAGACG.

Many counts were recorded for this clone. Partial CDR3 DNA: TGTGCCAGCAGTGACAGTCCTAACTATGGC. This sequence encodes CASSDSPNYG. The complete CDR3 sequence is CASSDSPNYGYTF. The chain recombines TRBV6-1 with TRBJ1-2, with no clear D. The read halts 3 residues ahead of the CDR3 end, with the missing end drawn from the germline J gene. V dropped 3 bases and J dropped 0 bases, with 5 bases sitting between them. Germline values: CDR1 MNHNS, CDR2 SASEGT. CDR3 length: 13 amino acids.

This clone came up many times. The CDR3 is CASSLSSGAYNEQFF. The CDR3 DNA, read in part, is TGTGCCAGCAGCTTGAGTAGCGGAGCGTACAATGAG. J is TRBJ2-1 and V is TRBV7-3; tentatively, D is TRBD2 (6 bases). The CDR3 end lies 3 residues beyond the end of the read and is filled in from the germline J gene. CDR1 is SGHTA and CDR2 is FQGTGA in the germline V gene. The V and J ends lost 3 bases and 4 bases respectively, with 13 bases between them. CDR3 length: 15 amino acids.

This clone was recorded at least ten times. The read terminates 3 residues ahead of where the CDR3 ends, so the germline J gene completes it. The V and J genes are TRBV5-1 and TRBJ2-7; 10 bases match TRBD1. Germline assignment: CDR1 SGHRS and CDR2 YFSETQ. The CDR3 runs to 15 residues. V shed 1 base, J shed 3 bases, and the junction held 4 bases outside the gene matches. CDR3 sequence reads: CASSLTGTGVYEQYF. The CDR3 bases that were read are TGCGCCAGCAGCTTGACGGGGACAGGGGTCTACGAG. Supplemented by reference TRBV5-1 and TRBJ2-7, the full variable domain reads KAGVTQTPRYLIKTRGQQVTLSCSPISGHRSVSWYQQTPGQGLQFLFEYFSETQRNKGNFPGRFSGRQFSNSRSEMNVSTLELGDSALYLCASSLTGTGVYEQYFGPGTRLTVT.

This clone occurred many times. The CDR3 is cut off 3 residues early in the read; its end comes from the germline J gene. V usage is TRBV7-8 and J usage is TRBJ1-4, with 8 bases that match TRBD1. From germline, CDR1 is SGHVS and CDR2 FQNEAQ. The CDR3 covers 18 residues. With 1 base clipped from V and 8 bases from J, the junction kept 15 bases outside the gene matches. CDR3 amino acids: CASSLGRAGGVSGEKLFF. The covered CDR3 bases are TGTGCCAGCAGCTTAGGACGGGCAGGGGGCGTATCGGGAGAAAAA.

This clone was seen ten or more times. With the read ending 3 residues before the CDR3 end, the germline J gene is used to fill in that end. The chain links TRBV18 to TRBJ1-4; 8 bases map to TRBD1. Losses at the gene ends were 6 bases for V and 5 bases for J; bases not matched to a gene: 2. The germline CDR1 and CDR2 sequences are KGHSH and LQKENI. The CDR3 consists of 13 residues. This CDR3 is CASSAGGNEKLFF. CDR3 DNA (partial): TGTGCCAGCTCGGCAGGGGGCAATGAAAAA.

Many counts were recorded for this clone. The read ends 3 residues before the CDR3 terminus; that terminus is restored from the germline J gene. V gene TRBV10-3 combines with J gene TRBJ2-5, with 16 bases fitting TRBD2. The CDR3 loop spans 17 amino acids. V was clipped by 3 bases and J by 5 bases; unmatched bases: 6. Germline V gives CDR1 ENHRY, CDR2 SYGVKD. Incomplete CDR3 DNA: TGTGCCATCAGTGACCCGGGACTAGCGGGAGGGGGGGAGACC. This translates into CAISDPGLAGGGET. The whole CDR3 region reads CAISDPGLAGGGETQYF.

This clone was seen ten or more times. The CDR3 extends 3 residues past the end of the read, so its final part is completed from the germline J gene. The chain uses TRBV30 and TRBJ1-1; possibly TRBD1 for D (5 bases). The CDR3 consists of 13 residues. Germline V CDR1 and CDR2: GTSNPN, SVGIG (reference sequence). Between the trimmed V and J ends, which lost 0 bases and 0 bases, there was a span of 5 bases. This CDR3 reads CAWSVQVNTEAFF. The sequenced part of the CDR3 DNA is TGTGCCTGGAGTGTACAGGTGAACACTGAA.

This clone was recorded many times. The read ends 3 residues before the CDR3 terminus; that terminus is restored from the germline J gene. The chain recombines TRBV19 with TRBJ2-5; TRBD2 might be the D (6 bases). Looked up from germline, CDR1 is LNHDA and CDR2 is SQIVND (reference sequence). Deletions cut 3 bases from V and 4 bases from J, with 18 bases between. The CDR3 loop spans 16 amino acids. CDR3 residues: CASSIPGPVGGETQYF. The CDR3 DNA, read in part, is TGTGCCAGTAGTATTCCGGGGCCGGTCGGGGGAGAGACC.

Ten or more counts support this clone. Read coverage stops 3 residues before the CDR3 terminus; the germline J gene supplies the remainder. J is TRBJ2-2 and V is TRBV11-3; D not certain. Looked up from germline, CDR1 is SGHNT and CDR2 is YENEEA. There are 11 residues in the CDR3. V was pared by 5 bases and J by 6 bases, with 4 bases between. CDR3 DNA (partial): TGTGCCAGCAGCGCGTCCGGGGAG. This sequence encodes CASSASGE. The full CDR3 protein reads CASSASGELFF.

Ten or more counts support this clone. The CDR3 is cut off 3 residues early in the read; its end comes from the germline J gene. The chain is built from TRBV11-3 and TRBJ2-7, with D uncertain. The germline CDR1 and CDR2 sequences are SGHNT and YENEEA. V was clipped by 3 bases and J by 2 bases, with 8 bases between them. The CDR3 length is 13 residues. CDR3 sequence: CASSFGQTYEQYF. The sequenced part of the CDR3 DNA is TGTGCCAGCAGCTTTGGGCAGACCTACGAG.

This clone was seen a few times. The CDR3 end falls 3 residues outside the read, so it is completed with the germline J gene. This chain joins TRBV7-9 and TRBJ1-2; a possible D gene is TRBD1 (5 bases). V shed 6 bases and J shed 3 bases, with 14 bases lying between them. This CDR3 spans 14 amino acids. Germline-derived CDR1 and CDR2 are SEHNR and FQNEAQ (reference sequence). The CDR3 bases that were read are TGTGCCAGCAGGCCTAGGGGAGGCGACTATGGC. It encodes CASRPRGGDYG. The whole CDR3 is CASRPRGGDYGYTF.

This clone was picked up many times. The read gets to within 3 residues of the CDR3 end, and the germline J gene fills in the rest. The rearrangement links TRBV20-1 to TRBJ2-3, with a tentative D call TRBD2 (6 bases). This CDR3 comprises 15 residues. Trimming stripped 1 base from V and 1 base from J, with 12 bases between. CDR1 and CDR2 (germline): DFQATT, SNEGSKA (reference sequence). The CDR3 spells CSARVGSGRTDTQYF. The covered CDR3 bases are TGCAGTGCTAGAGTCGGTAGCGGCCGCACAGATACG.

This clone was recorded many times. With the read ending 3 residues before the CDR3 end, the germline J gene is used to fill in that end. V usage is TRBV5-6 and J usage is TRBJ2-7, with TRBD2 matching over 8 bases. V was pared by 2 bases and J by 4 bases, with 8 bases of the junction left unmatched. CDR1 is SGHDT and CDR2 is YYEEEE in the germline V gene. The CDR3 length is 15 residues. The sequenced CDR3 bases are TGTGCCAGCAGCTTTGGATGGCTAGCGGGTTACGAG. This codes for CASSFGWLAGYE. The entire CDR3 is CASSFGWLAGYEQYF.

This clone was counted many times. The CDR3 end lies 3 residues beyond the end of the read and is filled in from the germline J gene. The chain uses TRBV5-1 and TRBJ2-7; D is perhaps TRBD2 (6 bases). The CDR3 totals 12 residues. The germline V and J ends were trimmed by 10 bases and 1 base, with 12 bases remaining between them. Germline V CDR1 and CDR2: SGHRS, YFSETQ. Here the CDR3 reads CAGGAESYEQYF. The sequenced part of the CDR3 DNA is TGCGCCGGCGGGGCGGAATCCTACGAG.

This clone was counted many times. Read coverage stops 3 residues before the CDR3 terminus; the germline J gene supplies the remainder. The rearrangement uses TRBV19 and TRBJ1-2; no clear D gene. The germline CDR1 and CDR2 sequences are LNHDA and SQIVND (reference sequence). Trimming shortened V by 5 bases and J by 7 bases, and 11 bases separated the two germline ends. The CDR3 totals 12 residues. The CDR3 is CASSPPGGGYTF. The sequenced CDR3 bases are TGTGCCAGTAGTCCCCCAGGAGGTGGC.

Comments on this clone: With the read ending 3 residues before the CDR3 end, the germline J gene is used to fill in that end. The chain has TRBV30 and TRBJ2-7, with TRBD1 matching over 10 bases. Germline V gene sequence: CDR1 GTSNPN, CDR2 SVGIG (reference sequence). This CDR3 is 11 amino acids long. V was clipped by 8 bases and J by 5 bases; unmatched bases: 3. The DNA read from the CDR3 is TGTGCCGGGGACAGGGGCAACGAG. This encodes CAGDRGNE. The CDR3 in full is CAGDRGNEQYF.